There are a few counts of the clone carrying this T cell receptor (beta chain). The data originate from a study of cytotoxic CD8 clonotypes in ibrutinib-treated CLL. Study at large: Productive templates averaged around 260,000 per sample, and productive rearrangements some 96,000.

Profiled with immunoSEQ multiplex PCR; TCRdb holds only in-frame clones, not every one. The sample includes around 250,000 clones, 70% of them seen just once. The CDR3 loop spans 13 amino acids. After removal of 3 bases from V and 15 bases from J, the junction contained 5 bases not matched to a gene. Germline V gene lookup returns CDR1 SEHNR and CDR2 FQNEAQ (reference sequence). This sample comprised PBMCs, obtained after 24 months of ibrutinib treatment. The V call is TRBV7-9, the J call TRBJ2-1, with 13 bases fitting TRBD2. This clonotype was sampled from a human donor with chronic lymphocytic leukemia. The CDR3 nucleotides are TGTGCCAGCAGCTTGGCAGGACTAGCGGGAGTGTTCTTC. Protein: CASSLAGLAGVFF.